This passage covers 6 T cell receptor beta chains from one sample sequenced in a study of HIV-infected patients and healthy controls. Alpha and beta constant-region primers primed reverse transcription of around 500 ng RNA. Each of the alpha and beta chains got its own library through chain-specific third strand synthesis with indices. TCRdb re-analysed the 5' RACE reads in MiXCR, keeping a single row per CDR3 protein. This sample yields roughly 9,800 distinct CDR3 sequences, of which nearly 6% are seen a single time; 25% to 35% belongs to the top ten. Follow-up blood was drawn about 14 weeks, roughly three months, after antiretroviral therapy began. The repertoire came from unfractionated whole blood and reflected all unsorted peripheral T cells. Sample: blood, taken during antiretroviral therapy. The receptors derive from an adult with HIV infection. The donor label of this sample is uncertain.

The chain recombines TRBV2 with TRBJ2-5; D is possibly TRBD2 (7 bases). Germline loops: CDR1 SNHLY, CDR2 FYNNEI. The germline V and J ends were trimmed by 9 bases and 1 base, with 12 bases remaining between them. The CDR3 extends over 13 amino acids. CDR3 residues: CASHRGAQETQYF. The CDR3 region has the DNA TGTGCCAGTCATCGGGGGGCCCAAGAGACCCAGTACTTC.

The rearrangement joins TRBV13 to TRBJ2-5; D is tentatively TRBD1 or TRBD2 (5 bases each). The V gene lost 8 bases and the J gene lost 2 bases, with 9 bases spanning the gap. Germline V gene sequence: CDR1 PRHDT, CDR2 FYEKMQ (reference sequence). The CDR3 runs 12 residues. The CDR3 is CASGGAQETQYF. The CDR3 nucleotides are TGTGCCAGCGGGGGAGCACAAGAGACCCAGTACTTC.

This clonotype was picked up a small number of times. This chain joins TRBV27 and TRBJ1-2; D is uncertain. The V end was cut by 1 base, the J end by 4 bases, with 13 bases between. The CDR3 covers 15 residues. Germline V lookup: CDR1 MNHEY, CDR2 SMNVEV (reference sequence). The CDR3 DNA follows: TGTGCCAGCAGTTTATTCCAAGCCTCTACCTATGGCTACACCTTC. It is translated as CASSLFQASTYGYTF.

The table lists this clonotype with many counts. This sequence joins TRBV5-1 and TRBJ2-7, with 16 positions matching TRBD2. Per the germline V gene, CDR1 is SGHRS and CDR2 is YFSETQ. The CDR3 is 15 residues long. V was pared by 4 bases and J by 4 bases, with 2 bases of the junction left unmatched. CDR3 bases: TGCGCCAGCAGCGTGGGACTAGCGGGAGGGTACGAGCAGTACTTC. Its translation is CASSVGLAGGYEQYF.

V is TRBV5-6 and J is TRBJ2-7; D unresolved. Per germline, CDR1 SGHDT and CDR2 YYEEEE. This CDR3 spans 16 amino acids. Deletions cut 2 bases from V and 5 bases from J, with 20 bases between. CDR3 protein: CASSFLPSGPGHEQYF. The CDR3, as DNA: TGTGCCAGCAGCTTTTTGCCATCGGGCCCCGGGCACGAGCAGTACTTC.

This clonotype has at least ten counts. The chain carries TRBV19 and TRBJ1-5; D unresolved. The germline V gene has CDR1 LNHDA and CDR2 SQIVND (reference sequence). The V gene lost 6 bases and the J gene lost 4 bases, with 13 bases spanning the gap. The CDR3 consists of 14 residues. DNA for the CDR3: TGTGCCAGTAGAGCTTACGCTACTAATCAGCCCCAGCATTTT. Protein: CASRAYATNQPQHF.